A selection of T cell receptor beta chains follows, all from one sample in a study of control samples from healthy donors and cancer patients. The data were produced by immunoSEQ multiplex PCR, yet TCRdb's version contains in-frame clones alone and is incomplete. The table has tens of thousands of clones, more than 70% seen once; the top ten hold over 15%. Sequencing input: blood. These receptors originate from a man aged 50 or older in good health. CDR3s include the opening cysteine and the closing phenylalanine or tryptophan. The order of the fields is D gene, J gene, V gene, clone size, CDR3 length, CDR3 protein, CDR3 DNA. The D gene is left open where the match is weak. Clone size is given for some rows only: seen once, a few or many times, or a class if the clone is expanded.

d_gene: .
j_gene: TRBJ2-2
v_gene: TRBV5-8
abundance: .
len: 14
CDR3aa: CASSSDWNTGELFF
CDR3nt: TGTGCCAGCAGCTCGGACTGGAACACCGGGGAGCTGTTTTTT

d_gene: .
j_gene: TRBJ1-2
v_gene: TRBV21-1
abundance: .
len: 15
CDR3aa: CASSITGTARGSYTF
CDR3nt: TGTGCCAGCAGCATAACCGGGACGGCTAGAGGAAGCTACACCTTC

d_gene: .
j_gene: TRBJ2-7
v_gene: TRBV6-5
abundance: .
len: 14
CDR3aa: CASSYSIGFDEQYF
CDR3nt: TGTGCCAGCAGTTACTCGATAGGGTTTGACGAGCAGTACTTC

d_gene: .
j_gene: TRBJ2-3
v_gene: TRBV7-2
abundance: .
len: 15
CDR3aa: CASSLAGILADTQYF
CDR3nt: TGTGCCAGCAGCTTAGCTGGCATTCTCGCAGATACGCAGTATTTT

d_gene: .
j_gene: TRBJ2-2
v_gene: TRBV10-2
abundance: once
len: 17
CDR3aa: CASSVLANFANTGELFF
CDR3nt: TGCGCCAGCAGTGTACTAGCAAATTTCGCGAACACCGGGGAGCTGTTTTTT

d_gene: .
j_gene: TRBJ1-2
v_gene: TRBV28
abundance: .
len: 14
CDR3aa: CASNRLDLGYGYTF
CDR3nt: TGTGCCAGCAACCGTCTGGATCTGGGATATGGCTACACCTTC

d_gene: .
j_gene: TRBJ2-5
v_gene: TRBV18
abundance: .
len: 13
CDR3aa: CASSPDSQETQYF
CDR3nt: TGTGCCAGCTCTCCGGACAGCCAAGAGACCCAGTACTTC

d_gene: .
j_gene: TRBJ1-2
v_gene: TRBV18
abundance: .
len: 12
CDR3aa: CASSRGEGGYTF
CDR3nt: TGTGCCAGCTCACGAGGGGAGGGTGGCTACACCTTC

d_gene: .
j_gene: TRBJ2-3
v_gene: TRBV14
abundance: .
len: 14
CDR3aa: CASSQGLNTDTQYF
CDR3nt: TGTGCCAGCAGCCAAGGACTCAACACAGATACGCAGTATTTT

d_gene: TRBD1
j_gene: TRBJ1-1
v_gene: TRBV6-5
abundance: once
len: 15
CDR3aa: CASRTGGVGNTEAFF
CDR3nt: TGTGCCAGCAGAACAGGGGGCGTGGGGAACACTGAAGCTTTCTTT

d_gene: TRBD2
j_gene: TRBJ2-1
v_gene: TRBV7-2
abundance: .
len: 15
CDR3aa: CASLLGVAGYNEQFF
CDR3nt: TGTGCCAGCCTGTTGGGGGTAGCGGGGTACAATGAGCAGTTCTTC

d_gene: .
j_gene: TRBJ2-7
v_gene: TRBV10-1
abundance: .
len: 13
CDR3aa: CASSLGDSYEQYF
CDR3nt: TGCGCCAGCAGCCTAGGGGACTCCTACGAGCAGTACTTC

d_gene: TRBD1
j_gene: TRBJ1-2
v_gene: TRBV4-1
abundance: .
len: 17
CDR3aa: CASSPRGQGGFNYGYTF
CDR3nt: TGCGCCAGCAGCCCACGAGGACAGGGCGGATTTAACTATGGCTACACCTTC

d_gene: TRBD2
j_gene: TRBJ2-1
v_gene: TRBV24-1
abundance: .
len: 15
CDR3aa: CATSDLYLAGGEWIF
CDR3nt: TGTGCCACCAGTGATTTGTATCTAGCGGGAGGGGAGTGGATCTTC

d_gene: .
j_gene: TRBJ1-1
v_gene: TRBV5-1
abundance: .
len: 11
CDR3aa: CASSINTEAFF
CDR3nt: TGCGCCAGCAGCATAAACACTGAAGCTTTCTTT

d_gene: .
j_gene: TRBJ2-1
v_gene: TRBV6-2/TRBV6-3
abundance: .
len: 13
CDR3aa: CASSYQHPFEQFF
CDR3nt: TGTGCCAGCAGTTACCAACACCCCTTCGAGCAGTTCTTC

d_gene: TRBD2
j_gene: TRBJ2-5
v_gene: TRBV20-1
abundance: .
len: 14
CDR3aa: CSASHRGDQETQYF
CDR3nt: TGCAGTGCTAGTCACCGGGGGGACCAAGAGACCCAGTACTTC

d_gene: .
j_gene: TRBJ1-3
v_gene: TRBV11-3
abundance: .
len: 14
CDR3aa: CASSHRDSGNTIYF
CDR3nt: TGTGCCAGCAGCCACAGGGACTCTGGAAACACCATATATTTT

d_gene: .
j_gene: TRBJ2-7
v_gene: TRBV11-3
abundance: .
len: 12
CDR3aa: CASSLGGAKQYF
CDR3nt: TGTGCCAGCAGCTTAGGGGGGGCGAAGCAGTACTTC

d_gene: .
j_gene: TRBJ1-2
v_gene: TRBV6-5
abundance: .
len: 12
CDR3aa: CASKERDYGYTF
CDR3nt: TGTGCCAGCAAGGAGCGAGACTATGGCTACACCTTC

d_gene: TRBD1
j_gene: TRBJ2-3
v_gene: TRBV19
abundance: .
len: 15
CDR3aa: CASSAPGQGTDTQYF
CDR3nt: TGTGCCAGTAGTGCACCGGGACAGGGAACAGATACGCAGTATTTT

d_gene: .
j_gene: TRBJ2-4
v_gene: TRBV6-2/TRBV6-3
abundance: .
len: 16
CDR3aa: CASSYARRLAKNIQYF
CDR3nt: TGTGCCAGCAGTTACGCGCGGAGACTAGCCAAAAACATTCAGTACTTC

d_gene: TRBD2
j_gene: TRBJ2-5
v_gene: TRBV5-4
abundance: once
len: 15
CDR3aa: CASSQTSGEQETQYF
CDR3nt: TGTGCCAGCAGCCAGACTAGCGGGGAACAAGAGACCCAGTACTTC

d_gene: .
j_gene: TRBJ1-3
v_gene: TRBV23-1
abundance: .
len: 16
CDR3aa: CASRATGGTSGNTIYF
CDR3nt: TGCGCCAGCAGAGCAACGGGGGGAACCTCTGGAAACACCATATATTTT

d_gene: TRBD2
j_gene: TRBJ2-4
v_gene: TRBV30
abundance: once
len: 17
CDR3aa: CAWSHYGRGSIKNIQYF
CDR3nt: TGTGCCTGGAGTCACTACGGGAGGGGAAGTATCAAAAACATTCAGTACTTC

d_gene: .
j_gene: TRBJ1-4
v_gene: TRBV4-3
abundance: .
len: 16
CDR3aa: CASSQDSRGVYEKLFF
CDR3nt: TGCGCCAGCAGCCAAGATTCCCGGGGAGTATATGAAAAACTGTTTTTT

d_gene: TRBD1
j_gene: TRBJ1-1
v_gene: TRBV18
abundance: .
len: 14
CDR3aa: CASSPGTGSTEAFF
CDR3nt: TGTGCCAGCTCACCAGGGACAGGGAGCACTGAAGCTTTCTTT

d_gene: .
j_gene: TRBJ1-3
v_gene: TRBV30
abundance: .
len: 15
CDR3aa: CAWSVRAASGNTIYF
CDR3nt: TGTGCCTGGAGTGTAAGGGCGGCCTCTGGAAACACCATATATTTT

d_gene: .
j_gene: TRBJ2-1
v_gene: TRBV6-6
abundance: .
len: 15
CDR3aa: CASSYGGQVRDEQFF
CDR3nt: TGTGCCAGCAGTTATGGGGGGCAGGTTAGGGATGAGCAGTTCTTC

d_gene: TRBD1
j_gene: TRBJ1-1
v_gene: TRBV6-5
abundance: .
len: 14
CDR3aa: CASSLRQGNTEAFF
CDR3nt: TGTGCCAGCAGTCTTCGACAGGGGAACACTGAAGCTTTCTTT

d_gene: .
j_gene: TRBJ2-1
v_gene: TRBV27
abundance: .
len: 14
CDR3aa: CASSLRLGHNEQFF
CDR3nt: TGTGCCAGCAGTTTAAGGCTAGGACACAATGAGCAGTTCTTC

d_gene: TRBD1
j_gene: TRBJ1-4
v_gene: TRBV18
abundance: .
len: 16
CDR3aa: CASSPPPGQGYEKLFF
CDR3nt: TGTGCCAGCTCACCTCCCCCGGGACAGGGGTATGAAAAACTGTTTTTT

d_gene: TRBD2
j_gene: TRBJ2-3
v_gene: TRBV10-3
abundance: .
len: 17
CDR3aa: CAISEPPTSGRPYTQYF
CDR3nt: TGTGCCATCAGTGAGCCACCGACTAGCGGGCGCCCCTATACGCAGTATTTT

d_gene: .
j_gene: TRBJ1-1
v_gene: TRBV11-2
abundance: .
len: 15
CDR3aa: CASSFTGGFTTEAFF
CDR3nt: TGTGCCAGCAGCTTTACAGGAGGCTTTACCACTGAAGCTTTCTTT

d_gene: .
j_gene: TRBJ2-3
v_gene: TRBV7-9
abundance: .
len: 14
CDR3aa: CASSFRASTDTQYF
CDR3nt: TGTGCCAGCAGCTTTAGGGCCAGCACAGATACGCAGTATTTT

d_gene: TRBD1
j_gene: TRBJ1-2
v_gene: TRBV6-5
abundance: .
len: 13
CDR3aa: CASSQGQEYGYTF
CDR3nt: TGTGCCAGCAGTCAGGGACAGGAATATGGCTACACCTTC

d_gene: .
j_gene: TRBJ2-1
v_gene: TRBV5-1
abundance: .
len: 15
CDR3aa: CASSSLGGSYNEQFF
CDR3nt: TGCGCCAGCAGCTCCCTAGGGGGATCCTACAATGAGCAGTTCTTC

d_gene: .
j_gene: TRBJ1-2
v_gene: TRBV6-2/TRBV6-3
abundance: .
len: 14
CDR3aa: CASSYSKLRAQDGF
CDR3nt: TGTGCCAGCAGTTACTCGAAATTAAGGGCACAAGACGGCTTC

d_gene: TRBD2
j_gene: TRBJ2-3
v_gene: TRBV6-4
abundance: once
len: 15
CDR3aa: CASSRSGGASDTQYF
CDR3nt: TGTGCCAGCAGTCGGAGCGGGGGGGCCTCAGATACGCAGTATTTT

d_gene: .
j_gene: TRBJ1-5
v_gene: TRBV19
abundance: .
len: 15
CDR3aa: CASSKGGYTNQPQHF
CDR3nt: TGTGCCAGTAGTAAGGGGGGATATACTAATCAGCCCCAGCATTTT